The T cell receptor beta chain described here comes from a study of PD-L1 blockade in urothelial cancer. Turning to the study itself: Researchers looked at the blood 3 weeks (second dose) and 6 weeks after treatment began. Blood samples contained a median 141,255 T cells.

All patients carried locally advanced or metastatic urothelial carcinoma. Samples were collected from each patient before treatment and during treatment. Each patient gave between 1 and 8 of them in total. The assay was immunoSEQ multiplex PCR, and TCRdb's table has in-frame clones only and misses some. This sample carries about 51,000 clones, approximately 86% of them seen once, and the ten largest clones take approximately 16%. With 4 bases clipped from V and 5 bases from J, the junction kept 8 bases outside the gene matches. This CDR3 is 16 amino acids long. Germline V gene sequence: CDR1 SGHRS, CDR2 YFSETQ.

This sequence originates from a man in his sixties with urothelial cancer. The material was PBMCs, obtained around atezolizumab (anti-PD-L1) treatment. The chain employs TRBV5-1 and TRBJ2-2; TRBD1 aligns across 10 bases. The CDR3 DNA reads TGCGCCAGCAGCACCCGGGACAGGGGCAGAACCGGGGAGCTGTTTTTT. Its protein is CASSTRDRGRTGELFF.